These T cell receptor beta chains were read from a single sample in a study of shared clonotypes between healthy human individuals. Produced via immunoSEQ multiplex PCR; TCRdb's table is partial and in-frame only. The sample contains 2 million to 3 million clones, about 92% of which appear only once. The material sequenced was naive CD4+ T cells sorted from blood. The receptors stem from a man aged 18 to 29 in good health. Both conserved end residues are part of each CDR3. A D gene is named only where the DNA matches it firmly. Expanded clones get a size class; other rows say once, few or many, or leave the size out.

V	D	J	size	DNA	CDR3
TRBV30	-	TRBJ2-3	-	TGTGCCTGGAGTCCCCGGGGAGATACGCAGTATTTT	CAWSPRGDTQYF
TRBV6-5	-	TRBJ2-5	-	TGTGCCAGCAGAAGACTAGTTCTAGAGACCCAGTACTTC	CASRRLVLETQYF
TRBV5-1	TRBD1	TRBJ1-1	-	TGCGCCAGCAGCTTGGGACAGGGGGCTACTGAAGCTTTCTTT	CASSLGQGATEAFF
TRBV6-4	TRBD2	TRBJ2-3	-	TGTGCCAGCAGTCCAATGACTAGCGGGAGGGATACGCAGTATTTT	CASSPMTSGRDTQYF
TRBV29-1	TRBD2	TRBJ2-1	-	TGCAGCGTTACTAATGGACTAGCGGGACCAGACAATGAGCAGTTCTTC	CSVTNGLAGPDNEQFF
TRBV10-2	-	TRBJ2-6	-	TGCGCCAGCAGTGACCCGCAGGGATCTGGGGCCAACGTCCTGACTTTC	CASSDPQGSGANVLTF
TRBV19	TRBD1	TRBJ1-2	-	TGTGCCAGTAGTTTGGGACAGGGTGGCTATGGCTACACCTTC	CASSLGQGGYGYTF
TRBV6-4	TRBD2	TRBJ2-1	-	TGTGCCAGCAGTGACTCGGTAGGCCTAGCGGGCAGGAGCTCCTACAATGAGCAGTTCTTC	CASSDSVGLAGRSSYNEQFF
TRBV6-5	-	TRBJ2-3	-	TGTGCCAGCAGGCCGACGGTCTTCACAGATACGCAGTATTTT	CASRPTVFTDTQYF
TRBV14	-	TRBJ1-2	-	TGTGCCAGCAGCCCCGGGATAAACTATGGCTACACCTTC	CASSPGINYGYTF
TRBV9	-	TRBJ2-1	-	TGTGCCAGCAGCGTAGGGAATAATGAGCAGTTCTTC	CASSVGNNEQFF
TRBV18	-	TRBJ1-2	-	TGTGCCAGCTCACCATCTACCCGAGACTATGGCTACACCTTC	CASSPSTRDYGYTF
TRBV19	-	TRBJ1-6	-	TGTGCCAGCCAAATGGGGGCGGGAATTGGTAATTCACCCCTCCACTTT	CASQMGAGIGNSPLHF
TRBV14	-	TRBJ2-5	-	TGTGCCAGCAGCCAGTCGGGCACAGAGACCCAGTACTTC	CASSQSGTETQYF
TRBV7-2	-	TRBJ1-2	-	TGTGCCAGCAGCTTAGGGGGATCCGGTGGCTACACCTTC	CASSLGGSGGYTF
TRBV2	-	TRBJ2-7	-	TGTGCCAGCAGTCGGACCGGGACGACCTCCTACGAGCAGTACTTC	CASSRTGTTSYEQYF
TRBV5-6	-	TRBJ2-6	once	TGTGCCAGCAGCCAGGACTGGGCCAACGTCCTGACTTTC	CASSQDWANVLTF
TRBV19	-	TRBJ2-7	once	TGTGCCAGTAGTATTTTCCGGGGAGGAGAGCAGTACTTC	CASSIFRGGEQYF
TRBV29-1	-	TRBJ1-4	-	TGCAGCGTTGGAGACAACGAAGAACTGTTTTTT	CSVGDNEELFF
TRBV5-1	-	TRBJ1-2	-	TGCGCCAGCAGCCCGTCCCAGGGGCCGGGGTACACCTTC	CASSPSQGPGYTF
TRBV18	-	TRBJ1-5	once	TGTGCCAGCTCACCTCTTTCATTTAATCAGCCCCAGCATTTT	CASSPLSFNQPQHF
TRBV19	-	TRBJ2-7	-	TGTGCCAGTAGGAAGGAGGGACGTTCCGAGCAGTACTTC	CASRKEGRSEQYF
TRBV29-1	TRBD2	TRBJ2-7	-	TGCAGCGTCAGACTAGCGGCCTCCTACGAGCAGTACTTC	CSVRLAASYEQYF
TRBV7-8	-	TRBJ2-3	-	TGTGCCAGCAGCTTCCTCCTCGGGCGGGGACCAGATACGCAGTATTTT	CASSFLLGRGPDTQYF
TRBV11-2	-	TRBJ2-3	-	TGTGCCAGCAGCTTAGATGGGAGCGGAGCTAGCACAGATACGCAGTATTTT	CASSLDGSGASTDTQYF
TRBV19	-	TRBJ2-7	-	TGTGCCAGTCGCCTGGCGGGGTCCTCCTACGAGCAGTACTTC	CASRLAGSSYEQYF
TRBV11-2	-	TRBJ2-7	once	TGTGCCAGCAGCTTAGGGACACCGAGCTCCTACGAGCAGTACTTC	CASSLGTPSSYEQYF
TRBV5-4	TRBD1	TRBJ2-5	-	TGTGCCAGCAGCTTGTATGTGACAGGGCAAGAGACCCAGTACTTC	CASSLYVTGQETQYF
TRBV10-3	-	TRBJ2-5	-	TGTGCCATCAGTGAGTCAATCAAAGAGACCCAGTACTTC	CAISESIKETQYF
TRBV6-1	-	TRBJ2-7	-	TGTGCCAGCAGTGAACATCCGGTCCGGCCCGTTGAGCAGTACTTC	CASSEHPVRPVEQYF
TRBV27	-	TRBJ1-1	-	TGTGCCAGCAGTTTATCGGGTTTACTCCGGACTGAAGCTTTCTTT	CASSLSGLLRTEAFF
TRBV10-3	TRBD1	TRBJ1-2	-	TGTGCCATCAGCCCGGGACAGCCGAACGGGGGCTACACCTTC	CAISPGQPNGGYTF
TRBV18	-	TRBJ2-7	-	TGTGCCAGCTCACCGGTGCTATCACCCGAGCAGTACTTC	CASSPVLSPEQYF